These T cell receptor beta chains were read from a single sample in a study of blood T cell repertoires in COVID-19. Repertoires were generated with immunoSEQ multiplex PCR, while TCRdb's copy carries only in-frame clones and drops some. The table lists about 200,000 clones, around four fifths of them singletons. Sequenced input: peripheral blood. All receptors come from a woman in her sixties or seventies with COVID-19, enrolled during active disease. Both conserved end residues are part of each CDR3. The order of the fields is J gene, V gene, clone size, D gene, CDR3 protein, CDR3 DNA. A D gene is named only where the DNA matches it firmly. Only part of the rows carry a size: once, few, many, or a class if the clone is expanded.

>TRBJ2-3|TRBV7-2|.|.
CASSRGTGRGTDTQYF
TGTGCCAGCAGCCGGGGGACGGGTCGAGGCACAGATACGCAGTATTTT
>TRBJ2-4|TRBV28|once|TRBD1
CASSQTGVFKNIQYF
TGTGCCAGCAGTCAGACAGGGGTTTTTAAAAACATTCAGTACTTC
>TRBJ2-1|TRBV7-9|.|TRBD1
CASTETGDDEQFF
TGTGCCAGCACCGAGACAGGGGATGATGAGCAGTTCTTC
>TRBJ1-1|TRBV5-4|.|.
CASSLGAGNTEAFF
TGTGCCAGCAGCTTGGGAGCAGGGAACACTGAAGCTTTCTTT
>TRBJ1-3|TRBV6-1|.|.
CASSEAPGSGNTIYF
TGTGCCAGCAGTGAAGCACCGGGGTCTGGAAACACCATATATTTT
>TRBJ2-3|TRBV18|.|.
CASSTRSKQGAGPPDTQYF
TGTGCCAGCTCGACCCGGAGCAAACAGGGAGCGGGACCCCCAGATACGCAGTATTTT
>TRBJ2-7|TRBV12-3/TRBV12-4|.|.
CASSLGRLYEQYF
TGTGCCAGCAGTTTGGGGAGACTCTACGAGCAGTACTTC
>TRBJ1-1|TRBV5-6|.|TRBD1
CASSFLETGGKMNTEAFF
TGTGCCAGCAGCTTTTTGGAGACAGGGGGAAAAATGAACACTGAAGCTTTCTTT
>TRBJ1-5|TRBV28|few|TRBD1
CASSYSGQGSQPQHF
TGTGCCAGCAGTTATTCGGGACAGGGTAGTCAGCCCCAGCATTTT
>TRBJ1-1|TRBV10-1|.|TRBD1
CASSMTGGKTEAFF
TGCGCCAGCAGTATGACAGGGGGGAAGACTGAAGCTTTCTTT
>TRBJ1-2|TRBV18|.|.
CASSTGAGNYGYTF
TGTGCCAGCTCAACGGGCGCAGGGAATTATGGCTACACCTTC
>TRBJ2-5|TRBV28|.|.
CASGVGETQYF
TGTGCCAGCGGAGTCGGAGAGACCCAGTACTTC
>TRBJ1-2|TRBV6-5|.|.
CASSSLQGTYGYTF
TGTGCCAGCAGTTCCCTCCAGGGAACCTATGGCTACACCTTC
>TRBJ1-1|TRBV19|.|.
CASSIGAANTEAFF
TGTGCCAGTAGTATTGGGGCAGCCAACACTGAAGCTTTCTTT
>TRBJ2-1|TRBV28|.|.
CATIEGSQNNEQFF
TGTGCCACCATTGAGGGAAGCCAGAACAATGAGCAGTTCTTC
>TRBJ2-4|TRBV6-5|.|TRBD1
CASTPGQGENIQYF
TGTGCCAGCACCCCGGGGCAGGGGGAAAACATTCAGTACTTC
>TRBJ1-2|TRBV27|once|TRBD1
CASSPNQGARYGYTF
TGTGCCAGCAGTCCGAATCAGGGGGCGAGGTATGGCTACACCTTC
>TRBJ1-6|TRBV6-4|once|.
CASSPTGSGSPLHF
TGTGCCAGCAGCCCAACAGGGTCGGGATCACCCCTCCACTTT
>TRBJ2-2|TRBV2|.|TRBD2
CASGEAGANTGELFF
TGTGCCAGCGGGGAAGCGGGAGCCAACACCGGGGAGCTGTTTTTT
>TRBJ1-4|TRBV2|.|.
CASRRNEKLFF
TGTGCCAGCAGGCGAAATGAAAAACTGTTTTTT
>TRBJ1-2|TRBV28|.|TRBD1
CASIGSSGTGGGYTF
TGTGCCAGCATTGGCAGTTCCGGGACAGGTGGTGGCTACACCTTC
>TRBJ2-6|TRBV6-6|.|TRBD1
CASSPGTALFSGANVLTF
TGTGCCAGCAGTCCCGGGACAGCCCTTTTCTCTGGGGCCAACGTCCTGACTTTC
>TRBJ2-2|TRBV5-1|.|TRBD2
CASSTAGTSDTGELFF
TGCGCCAGCAGCACGGCCGGGACTAGCGACACCGGGGAGCTGTTTTTT
>TRBJ1-6|TRBV7-2|.|.
CASSFQAGGSYNSPLHF
TGTGCCAGCAGCTTCCAGGCCGGGGGCTCCTATAATTCACCCCTCCACTTT
>TRBJ2-2|TRBV29-1|.|TRBD2
CSVDGTRGTGELFF
TGCAGCGTCGACGGGACTAGGGGAACCGGGGAGCTGTTTTTT
>TRBJ2-5|TRBV28|.|TRBD1
CASTLTGGQETQYF
TGTGCCAGCACTTTAACAGGGGGCCAAGAGACCCAGTACTTC
>TRBJ2-1|TRBV5-1|.|.
CASSLRSLSADNEQFF
TGCGCCAGCAGCTTGAGGTCGCTCTCCGCGGACAATGAGCAGTTCTTC
>TRBJ1-1|TRBV18|.|.
CASSTDMDTEAFF
TGTGCCAGCTCAACGGACATGGACACTGAAGCTTTCTTT
>TRBJ2-1|TRBV6-2/TRBV6-3|.|TRBD1
CASSNPTGAYNEQFF
TGTGCCAGCAGTAACCCAACAGGGGCCTACAATGAGCAGTTCTTC
>TRBJ1-2|TRBV29-1|.|.
CSVGVWRGHYGYTF
TGCAGCGTTGGGGTGTGGAGGGGTCACTATGGCTACACCTTC
>TRBJ2-5|TRBV29-1|.|TRBD1
CSVAYRGQGQETQYF
TGCAGCGTTGCCTACAGGGGACAGGGCCAAGAGACCCAGTACTTC
>TRBJ2-7|TRBV7-2|.|.
CASSKQRSYEQYF
TGTGCCAGCAGCAAACAGAGATCCTACGAGCAGTACTTC
>TRBJ2-7|TRBV6-2/TRBV6-3|.|.
CASSSLPGLISYEQYF
TGTGCCAGCAGCAGCCTTCCGGGACTCATCTCCTACGAGCAGTACTTC
>TRBJ1-3|TRBV28|.|.
CASISPEPGNTIYF
TGTGCCAGCATCTCCCCCGAGCCTGGAAACACCATATATTTT